The source of this T cell receptor (beta chain) is a study of PD-1 blockade in classical Hodgkin lymphoma. Germline V gene sequence: CDR1 MNHEY, CDR2 SVGAGI. The V gene lost 9 bases and the J gene lost 0 bases, with 12 bases spanning the gap. The CDR3 is made up of 14 amino acids. Repertoires were generated with immunoSEQ multiplex PCR, while TCRdb's copy carries only in-frame clones and drops some. The data contain roughly 41,000 clones, approximately 86% of them seen just once; the ten biggest clones take up 6.5% to 9.5%. Overall study findings and caveats: Lower baseline TCR diversity was reported for newly diagnosed patients than for healthy donors. Complete responders entered with baseline diversity on par with newly diagnosed patients, the results showed.

Remarks on this clone: Its antigen is currently unknown.

Relapse was seen in all patients after autologous stem cell transplantation, and brentuximab vedotin exposure was variable. The sequence was obtained from a human donor with classical Hodgkin lymphoma. This sequence joins TRBV6-5 and TRBJ1-3, with D possibly being TRBD1 (6 bases). The material was peripheral blood mononuclear cells (PBMCs), obtained before the second cycle of nivolumab. The CDR3 sequence: CASSRTVSGNTIYF. In DNA, the CDR3 is TGTGCCAGTAGCCGGACAGTCTCTGGAAACACCATATATTTT.